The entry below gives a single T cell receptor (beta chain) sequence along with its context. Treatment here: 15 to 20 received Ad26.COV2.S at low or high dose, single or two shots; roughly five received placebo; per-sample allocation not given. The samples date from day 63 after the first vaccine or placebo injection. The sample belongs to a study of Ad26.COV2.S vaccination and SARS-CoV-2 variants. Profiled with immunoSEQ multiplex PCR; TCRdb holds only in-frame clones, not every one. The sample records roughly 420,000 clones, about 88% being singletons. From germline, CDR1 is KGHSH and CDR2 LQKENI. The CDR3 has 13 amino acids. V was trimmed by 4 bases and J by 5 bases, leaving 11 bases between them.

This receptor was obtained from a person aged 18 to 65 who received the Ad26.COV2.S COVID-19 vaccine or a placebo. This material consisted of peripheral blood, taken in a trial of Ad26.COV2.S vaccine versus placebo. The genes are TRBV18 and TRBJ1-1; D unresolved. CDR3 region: CASSLGRTTEAFF. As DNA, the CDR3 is TGTGCCAGCTCACTTGGGAGAACGACTGAAGCTTTCTTT.